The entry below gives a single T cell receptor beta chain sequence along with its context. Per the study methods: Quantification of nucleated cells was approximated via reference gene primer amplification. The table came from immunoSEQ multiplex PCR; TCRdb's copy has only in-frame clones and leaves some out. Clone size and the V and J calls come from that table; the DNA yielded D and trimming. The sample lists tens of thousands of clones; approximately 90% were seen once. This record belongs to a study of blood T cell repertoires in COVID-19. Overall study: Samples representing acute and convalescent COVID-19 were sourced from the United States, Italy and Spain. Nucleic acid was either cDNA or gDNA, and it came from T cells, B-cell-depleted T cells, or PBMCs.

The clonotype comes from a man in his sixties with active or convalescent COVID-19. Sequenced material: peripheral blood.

The CDR3 region has the DNA TGTGCCAGCAGTTTATTAAACCCCCTCCAGGGGGGTGGACGAAACACCATATATTTT. Its protein is CASSLLNPLQGGGRNTIYF. The V gene is TRBV27, the J gene TRBJ1-3, with 7 bases fitting TRBD1. CDR1 is MNHEY and CDR2 is SMNVEV in the germline V gene (reference sequence). The CDR3 runs to 19 residues. V dropped 1 base and J dropped 5; count of bases not matched to a gene: 17.